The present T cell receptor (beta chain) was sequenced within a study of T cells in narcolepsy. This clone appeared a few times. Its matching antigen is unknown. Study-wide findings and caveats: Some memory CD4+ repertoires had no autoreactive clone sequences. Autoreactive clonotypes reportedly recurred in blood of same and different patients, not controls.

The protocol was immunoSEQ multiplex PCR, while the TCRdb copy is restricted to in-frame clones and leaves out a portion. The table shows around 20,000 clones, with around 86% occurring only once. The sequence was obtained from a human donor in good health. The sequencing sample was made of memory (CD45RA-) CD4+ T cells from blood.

Written as DNA, the CDR3 is TGTGCCAGCTCACCACCGTCGCTGGACGGCTATGGCTACACCTTC. Amino acids: CASSPPSLDGYGYTF. The chain couples TRBV18 to TRBJ1-2; D gene uncertain. Deletions cut 0 bases from V and 4 bases from J, with 12 bases between. Germline assignment: CDR1 KGHSH and CDR2 LQKENI. There are 15 residues in the CDR3.